The clone carrying this T cell receptor (beta chain) was recorded at least ten times. Its specificity is unknown. Unique molecular identifiers were incorporated when the TCRbeta library was constructed. TCRdb called the PCR reads again in MiXCR, with one record for every CDR3 protein. The data show 450,000 to 550,000 distinct CDR3 sequences, about an eighth seen once. The source of the sample is a study of T-cell reconstitution after alpha-beta-depleted transplantation in children. This CDR3 is 15 amino acids long. The V gene end was trimmed by 6 bases and the J gene end by 1 base; junction bases not matched to a gene: 11. Germline lookup yields CDR1 SQVTM and CDR2 ANQGSEA. Overall study results and limits: One year post-transplant, T-cell counts and diversity were largely derived from T cells produced anew. Expanded clones from the graft, numbering several hundred, reportedly supplied alpha-beta T cells about two months after transplant. Surviving recipient T cells and thymic progenitors accounted for the high day-60 TCRbeta diversity observed in some patients.

This TCR was sampled from a female patient aged 2-10 years who had a stem cell transplant for aplastic anemia, so the T cells may come from the graft donor. The chain combines TRBV29-1 with TRBJ1-1; TRBD1 matches at 7 bases. The source was PBMCs, mostly from graft donor cells, collected 180 days after TCRalphabeta/CD19-depleted stem cell transplant. CDR3 sequence (DNA): TGCAGCGTCGGTATAAGGGACAGCGCGAACACTGAAGCTTTCTTT. This gives the protein CSVGIRDSANTEAFF.